This entry describes one TCR beta chain. Its antigen is undetermined. This specimen comes from a study of vaccination effects on CD4 cells after COVID-19. Study in general: Samples were taken post-vaccine, and their median timing was 72 days after the second dose.

The repertoire was sequenced with immunoSEQ multiplex PCR; TCRdb's copy has only in-frame clones and lacks some. The sample lists about 72,000 clones, around 81% occurring once. Germline V gives CDR1 SQVTM, CDR2 ANQGSEA. The J segment lost 0 bases and the V segment lost 4 bases, leaving 2 bases of the junction unmatched. The CDR3 contains 13 residues. Viral peptide pools were used in the ViraFEST assay to expand antigen-specific CD4+ T cells, and sequencing came afterward. After roughly 10 days in culture, the CD4+ T cells were isolated. Each participant received a vaccine that was either BNT162b2 or mRNA-1273, given as two doses.

This clonotype was obtained from a human donor who received a COVID-19 vaccine. The sequenced sample was CD4+ T cells from PBMCs cultured with HCoV-229E spike peptides, obtained after COVID-19 vaccination. J is TRBJ1-1 and V is TRBV29-1, with 7 bases fitting TRBD1. CDR3 residues: CSVVGQMNTEAFF. The CDR3 coding sequence is TGCAGCGTTGTGGGACAGATGAACACTGAAGCTTTCTTT.